This record covers a single TCR beta chain. This specimen comes from a study of control samples from healthy donors and cancer patients. Clones were read by immunoSEQ multiplex PCR, and TCRdb kept only the in-frame ones, dropping some. The sample table sets out some 190,000 clones. Trimming shortened V by 3 bases and J by 11 bases, and 13 bases separated the two germline ends. Germline CDR1 is MDHEN and CDR2 is SYDVKM. The CDR3 runs to 12 residues. The chain links TRBV28 to TRBJ1-1; D is possibly TRBD1 (5 bases). The sample taken for sequencing was blood. The TCR was taken from a woman aged 25 to 39 in good health. In DNA, the CDR3 is TGTGCCAGCAGTTTGACCTGGGGGGAGGCTTTCTTT. This codes for CASSLTWGEAFF.